One and the same sample provided the 11 T cell receptor beta chains below, sequenced in a study of CD8 T cells in ankylosing spondylitis. TCRdb recomputed calls from the 5' RACE reads with MiXCR, one row per CDR3 protein. The sample has under 150,000 distinct CDR3 sequences; approximately 10% are singletons. The source material was blood, either unsorted or a sorted T cell fraction (not recorded which). The receptors were gathered from a female donor with ankylosing spondylitis or in good health (not recorded which).

This clonotype has at least ten counts. The rearrangement links TRBV20-1 to TRBJ2-3, with 9 bases lining up with TRBD1. The CDR3 extends over 15 amino acids. From germline, CDR1 is DFQATT and CDR2 SNEGSKA (reference sequence). The V gene end was trimmed by 1 base and the J gene end by 3 bases; junction bases not matched to a gene: 5. CDR3 amino acids: CSARGVTGGTDTQYF. The CDR3 nucleotides are TGCAGTGCTAGAGGTGTGACAGGGGGAACAGATACGCAGTATTTT.

This clonotype was counted many times. This rearrangement joins TRBV12-3 or TRBV12-4 to TRBJ1-4; D remains unclear. CDR3 size: 12 residues. The germline V and J ends were trimmed by 3 bases and 8 bases, with 7 bases remaining between them. DNA for the CDR3: TGTGCCAGCAGTTTTAGCAGCGAAAAACTGTTTTTT. Encoded protein: CASSFSSEKLFF.

In its sample, this clonotype was seen a few times. J is TRBJ2-3 and V is TRBV7-9, with unresolved D. This CDR3 is 12 amino acids long. V shed 3 bases and J shed 7 bases, with 8 bases lying between them. From germline, CDR1 is SEHNR and CDR2 FQNEAQ (reference sequence). CDR3 coding DNA: TGTGCCAGCAGCTTGAGGTCTTATACGCAGTATTTT. It is translated as CASSLRSYTQYF. Full variable domain (rest looked up from reference TRBV7-9 and TRBJ2-3): DTGVSQNPRHKITKRGQNVTFRCDPISEHNRLYWYRQTLGQGPEFLTYFQNEAQLEKSRLLSDRFSAERPKGSFSTLEIQRTEQGDSAMYLCASSLRSYTQYFGPGTRLTVL.

As for this clonotype: With a much larger clone just one base away, this may be a read error. The rearrangement joins TRBV7-2 to TRBJ2-3; D is uncertain. Germline V gene lookup returns CDR1 SGHTA and CDR2 FQGNSA. Trimming cost V 5 bases and J 2 bases, with 8 bases left between them. The CDR3 loop spans 13 amino acids. DNA of the CDR3: TGTGCCAGCAGCAACGAGCTCACAGATACGCAGTATTTT. Translation gives CASSNELTDTQYF.

This clonotype showed up just a few times. This chain links TRBV6-1 with TRBJ2-7; D is possibly TRBD2 (5 bases). This CDR3 has 13 amino acids. Trimming cost V 4 bases and J 5 bases, with 12 bases left between them. The germline V gene has CDR1 MNHNS and CDR2 SASEGT. The CDR3 protein is CASSGELRHEQYF. DNA for the CDR3: TGTGCCAGCAGTGGGGAGTTGCGGCACGAGCAGTACTTC.

The table lists this clonotype with many counts. As DNA, the CDR3 is TGTGCCAGCAGAGGTGAATATAGCAATCAGCCCCAGCATTTT. Its translation: CASRGEYSNQPQHF. The chain combines TRBV2 with TRBJ1-5; D gene uncertain. The V gene lost 6 bases and the J gene lost 0 bases, with 9 bases spanning the gap. The CDR3 extends over 14 amino acids. The germline CDR1 and CDR2 sequences are SNHLY and FYNNEI.

This clonotype was counted many times. The rearrangement links TRBV29-1 to TRBJ2-1, with a tentative D call TRBD2 (6 bases). There are 11 residues in the CDR3. Trimming removed 6 bases from V and 6 bases from J, with 9 bases in between. Germline CDR1 is SQVTM and CDR2 is ANQGSEA. The CDR3 DNA follows: TGCAGCGTCTATAGCGGCAATGAGCAGTTCTTC. It codes for CSVYSGNEQFF.

This chain uses TRBV7-9 with TRBJ2-7; no clear D. Per germline, CDR1 SEHNR and CDR2 FQNEAQ (reference sequence). Trimming left V 2 bases short and J 6 bases short, with 8 bases between. This CDR3 comprises 12 residues. CDR3 coding DNA: TGTGCCAGCAGCTTACCTAGACTCGAGCAGTACTTC. It is translated as CASSLPRLEQYF. Full variable domain (missing parts from reference TRBV7-9 and TRBJ2-7): DTGVSQNPRHKITKRGQNVTFRCDPISEHNRLYWYRQTLGQGPEFLTYFQNEAQLEKSRLLSDRFSAERPKGSFSTLEIQRTEQGDSAMYLCASSLPRLEQYFGPGTRLTVT.

This clonotype was counted a few times. The chain links TRBV12-3 or TRBV12-4 to TRBJ1-5, with no clear D. Trimming took 5 bases from V and 6 from J, leaving 20 bases between them. The CDR3 has 16 amino acids. CDR3 loop: CASSIRMAFVGQPQHF. The DNA for the CDR3 is TGTGCCAGCAGTATCAGGATGGCTTTTGTAGGTCAGCCCCAGCATTTT.

About this clonotype: Mismatch with germline at one junction end may stem from a read error. J is TRBJ2-2 and V is TRBV9, with D possibly called TRBD1 or TRBD2 (5 bases each). The CDR3 is 15 residues long. Germline CDR1 and CDR2: SGDLS and YYNGEE. The DNA of the CDR3 is TGCGCCAGCAGCGTCGGGACCTTGAACACCGGGGAGCTGTTTTTT. Encoded protein: CASSVGTLNTGELFF. Using reference TRBV9 and TRBJ2-2 for the parts outside the CDR3, the full variable domain is DSGVTQTPKHLITATGQRVTLRCSPRSGDLSVYWYQQSLDQGLQFLIQYYNGEERAKGNILERFSAQQFPDLHSELNLSSLELGDSALYFCASSVGTLNTGELFFGEGSRLTVL.

This clonotype was observed a handful of times. This chain connects TRBV6-1 to TRBJ2-1; 9 nucleotides line up with TRBD2. Looked up from germline, CDR1 is MNHNS and CDR2 is SASEGT. This CDR3 contains 13 residues. V was pared by 2 bases and J by 15 bases, with 8 bases of the junction left unmatched. CDR3 region: CASSEISGRTSFF. For the CDR3, the DNA is TGTGCCAGCAGTGAAATTAGCGGGAGAACATCGTTCTTC.